Shown below are 17 T cell receptor beta chains from a single sample sequenced in a study of cytotoxic CD8 clonotypes in ibrutinib-treated CLL. Method: immunoSEQ multiplex PCR; TCRdb's copy keeps in-frame clones and lacks some. Found here are around 70,000 clones, 90% of them singletons; the top ten hold roughly 3%. This specimen was PBMCs, taken after 12 months of ibrutinib treatment. These receptors came from a human donor with chronic lymphocytic leukemia.

V usage is TRBV6-5 and J usage is TRBJ2-7; 9 nucleotides line up with TRBD1. This CDR3 comprises 15 residues. From germline, CDR1 is MNHEY and CDR2 SVGAGI. J was trimmed by 5 bases and V by 5 bases; bases with no gene match: 10. For the CDR3, the DNA is TGTGCCAGCAGTCGCACCTCCGGGACAGGGAACGAGCAGTACTTC. It yields the protein CASSRTSGTGNEQYF.

This clone was seen once. The DNA for the CDR3 is TGTGCCAGCAGTCTATATAGCGGGGGGTCCTACGAGCAGTACTTC. Translated, it gives CASSLYSGGSYEQYF. The gene calls are TRBV6-5 and TRBJ2-7; 10 bases fit TRBD2. The CDR3 runs to 15 residues. V lost 5 bases, J lost 1 base, and 5 bases stayed unmatched. CDR1 and CDR2 (germline): MNHEY, SVGAGI.

The chain couples TRBV29-1 to TRBJ2-7; D may be TRBD1 (6 bases). This CDR3 spans 13 amino acids. Germline CDR1 SQVTM, CDR2 ANQGSEA. V gave up 6 bases and J gave up 0 bases, with 12 bases separating them. DNA for the CDR3: TGCAGCGTAACAGGGCTAGGCTCCTACGAGCAGTACTTC. Translation gives CSVTGLGSYEQYF.

This chain joins TRBV9 and TRBJ2-5; 11 positions match TRBD2. V shed 2 bases, J shed 2 bases, and the junction held 2 bases outside the gene matches. The V gene's germline CDR1 is SGDLS and CDR2 YYNGEE. The CDR3 has 15 residues. CDR3 nucleotides: TGTGCCAGCAGCGTTCGACTAGCGGGGCAAGAGACCCAGTACTTC. This gives the protein CASSVRLAGQETQYF.

For this clone: Mismatch with germline at one junction end may stem from a read error. The chain is built from TRBV5-1 and TRBJ2-3, with 8 bases identical to TRBD2. The V gene's germline CDR1 is SGHRS and CDR2 YFSETQ. The CDR3 sequence is 15 residues long. The CDR3 loop reads CASSLSGSATDTQYF. CDR3 nucleotide sequence: TGCGCCAGCAGCTTGAGCGGGAGCGCCACAGATACACAGTATTTT.

This chain connects TRBV18 to TRBJ1-2; D unclear. V was trimmed by 6 bases and J by 6 bases, leaving 23 bases between them. The length of the CDR3 is 16 residues. Germline loops: CDR1 KGHSH, CDR2 LQKENI. The CDR3 sequence is CASSPKADNWANGYTF. The CDR3 DNA sequence: TGTGCCAGCTCCCCCAAGGCTGACAATTGGGCGAATGGCTACACCTTC. The whole variable domain, remainder taken from reference TRBV18 and TRBJ1-2, is NAGVMQNPRHLVRRRGQEARLRCSPMKGHSHVYWYRQLPEEGLKFMVYLQKENIIDESGMPKERFSAEFPKEGPSILRIQQVVRGDSAAYFCASSPKADNWANGYTFGSGTRLTVV.

The V and J genes are TRBV7-8 and TRBJ2-6; 7 nucleotides agree with TRBD1. CDR1 is SGHVS and CDR2 is FQNEAQ in the germline V gene. This CDR3 is built from 19 residues. Trimming cost V 2 bases and J 1 base; bases outside gene matches: 11. The CDR3 DNA sequence: TGTGCCAGCAGCTTAATCAGACAGGGAGCCGGTTCTGGGGCCAACGTCCTGACTTTC. Its translation is CASSLIRQGAGSGANVLTF. Filled out from reference TRBV7-8 and TRBJ2-6, the complete variable domain reads GAGVSQSPRYKVAKRGQDVALRCDPISGHVSLFWYQQALGQGPEFLTYFQNEAQLDKSGLPSDRFFAERPEGSVSTLKIQRTQQEDSAVYLCASSLIRQGAGSGANVLTFGAGSRLTVL.

The CDR3 loop is CASSLEGRSETQYF. The DNA for the CDR3 is TGCGCCAGCAGCTTGGAGGGCCGGAGTGAGACCCAGTACTTC. V and J are TRBV5-1 and TRBJ2-5; no clear D gene. The CDR3 length is 14 residues. Trimming took 0 bases from V and 5 from J, leaving 11 bases between them. Looked up from germline, CDR1 is SGHRS and CDR2 is YFSETQ.

The V gene is TRBV5-1, the J gene TRBJ2-2; perhaps TRBD2 as D (5 bases). The CDR3 loop spans 14 amino acids. Germline V gives CDR1 SGHRS, CDR2 YFSETQ. Trimming stripped 1 base from V and 7 bases from J, with 11 bases between. CDR3 bases: TGCGCCAGCAGCTTGTCCTTTGCGGGCGGGGAGCTGTTTTTT. Protein sequence: CASSLSFAGGELFF.

This rearrangement joins TRBV5-1 to TRBJ2-1; 7 nucleotides align to TRBD1. The V segment lost 7 bases and the J segment 5 bases; nucleotides outside the gene matches: 15. Germline CDR1 reads SGHRS; CDR2 reads YFSETQ. The CDR3 loop spans 16 amino acids. The CDR3 DNA is TGCGCCAGCCTTCCGACGGTGACAGGGAACCACAATGAGCAGTTCTTC. Its protein is CASLPTVTGNHNEQFF. The complete variable domain, with remaining parts taken from reference TRBV5-1 and TRBJ2-1, reads KAGVTQTPRYLIKTRGQQVTLSCSPISGHRSVSWYQQTPGQGLQFLFEYFSETQRNKGNFPGRFSGRQFSNSRSEMNVSTLELGDSALYLCASLPTVTGNHNEQFFGPGTRLTVL.

This chain joins TRBV7-3 and TRBJ2-1, with 9 bases lining up with TRBD2. From germline, CDR1 is SGHTA and CDR2 FQGTGA. This CDR3 has 13 amino acids. The junction had 4 bases not matched to a gene; V was cut back by 5 bases and J by 8 bases. The DNA for the CDR3 is TGTGCCAGCAGCCAAGGGACTAGCTATGAGCAGTTCTTC. It translates to CASSQGTSYEQFF.

The chain joins TRBV7-2 to TRBJ2-1, with unresolved D. The germline V gene encodes CDR1 SGHTA and CDR2 FQGNSA. Deletions cut 6 bases from V and 7 bases from J, with 19 bases between. CDR3 length: 15 amino acids. The CDR3 region has the DNA TGTGCCAGCAGAGAACCCGGACCGAGGCGGAATGAGCAGTTCTTC. Residues: CASREPGPRRNEQFF.

This clone was recorded once. This rearrangement joins TRBV19 to TRBJ2-3; 7 bases map to TRBD1. The CDR3 loop spans 16 amino acids. CDR1 and CDR2 from the germline V gene are LNHDA and SQIVND (reference sequence). The trim removed 3 bases at V and 4 bases at J, leaving 10 bases unmatched. The CDR3 DNA sequence: TGTGCCAGTAGTATGGTCCAGGGGGTCGATGCAGATACGCAGTATTTT. It is translated as CASSMVQGVDADTQYF. The full variable domain, in which reference TRBV19 and TRBJ2-3 provide the parts outside the CDR3, is DGGITQSPKYLFRKEGQNVTLSCEQNLNHDAMYWYRQDPGQGLRLIYYSQIVNDFQKGDIAEGYSVSREKKESFPLTVTSAQKNPTAFYLCASSMVQGVDADTQYFGPGTRLTVL.

The chain recombines TRBV11-2 with TRBJ2-7; 14 bases align to TRBD2. Germline lookup yields CDR1 SGHAT and CDR2 FQNNGV. V shed 4 bases and J 6 bases; nucleotides not matched to a gene: 2. The CDR3 length is 14 residues. Written as DNA, the CDR3 is TGTGCCAGCAGCTCGGGACTAGCGGGAGTCGAGCAGTACTTC. Protein sequence: CASSSGLAGVEQYF.

The V call is TRBV2, the J call TRBJ1-5; D perhaps matches TRBD1 (6 bases). V was shortened by 3 bases and J by 0 bases, with 9 bases between the two germline ends. CDR1 and CDR2 (germline): SNHLY, FYNNEI. CDR3 length: 15 amino acids. CDR3 DNA: TGTGCCAGCAGTGAGGGGACACTTAGCAATCAGCCCCAGCATTTT. It codes for CASSEGTLSNQPQHF.

The chain has TRBV27 and TRBJ2-7; no firm D call. Trimming took off 0 bases at V and 1 base at J, with 7 bases between the two ends. Germline CDR1 and CDR2: MNHEY and SMNVEV (reference sequence). The CDR3 has 14 residues. The DNA for the CDR3 is TGTGCCAGCAGTTTATCCCTTACTTCCTACGAGCAGTACTTC. It translates to CASSLSLTSYEQYF.

The CDR3 sequence is CASRTGRETQYF. DNA of the CDR3: TGTGCCAGCAGGACAGGGCGGGAGACCCAGTACTTC. The chain employs TRBV27 and TRBJ2-5; 7 bases fit TRBD1. V lost 6 bases, J lost 5 bases, and 3 bases stayed unmatched. Per the germline V gene, CDR1 is MNHEY and CDR2 is SMNVEV (reference sequence). The CDR3 has 12 amino acids.